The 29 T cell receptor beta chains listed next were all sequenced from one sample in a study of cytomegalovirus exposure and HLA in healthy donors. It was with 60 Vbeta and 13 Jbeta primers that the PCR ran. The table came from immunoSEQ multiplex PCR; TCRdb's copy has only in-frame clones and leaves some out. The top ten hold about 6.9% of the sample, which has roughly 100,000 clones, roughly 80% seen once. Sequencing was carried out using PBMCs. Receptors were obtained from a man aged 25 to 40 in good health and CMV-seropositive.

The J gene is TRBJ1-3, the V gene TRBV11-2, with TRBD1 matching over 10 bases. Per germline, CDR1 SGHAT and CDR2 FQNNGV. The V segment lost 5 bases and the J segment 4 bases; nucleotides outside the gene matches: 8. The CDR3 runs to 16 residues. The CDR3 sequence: CASSVIGTGAGNTIYF. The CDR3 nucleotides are TGTGCCAGCAGCGTTATCGGGACAGGGGCAGGAAACACCATATATTTT.

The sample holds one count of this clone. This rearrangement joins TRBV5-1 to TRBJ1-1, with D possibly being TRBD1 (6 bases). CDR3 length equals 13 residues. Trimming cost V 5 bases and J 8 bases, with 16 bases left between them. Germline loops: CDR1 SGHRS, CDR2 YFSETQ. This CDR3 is CASRAPDRREAFF. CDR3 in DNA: TGCGCCAGCAGAGCCCCTGACAGGAGAGAAGCTTTCTTT.

CDR3 loop: CASSRDSNQPQHF. CDR3 DNA: TGTGCCAGCAGCCGAGATAGCAATCAGCCCCAGCATTTT. The chain uses TRBV7-6 and TRBJ1-5; no clear D gene. The CDR3 runs 13 residues. V lost 5 bases and J 0 bases, leaving 5 bases between the germline ends. CDR1 is SGHVS and CDR2 is FNYEAQ in the germline V gene.

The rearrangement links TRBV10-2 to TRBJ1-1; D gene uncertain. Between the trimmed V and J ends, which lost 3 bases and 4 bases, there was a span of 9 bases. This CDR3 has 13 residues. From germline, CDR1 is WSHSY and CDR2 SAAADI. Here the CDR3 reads CASSEGWSTEAFF. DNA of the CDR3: TGCGCCAGCAGTGAAGGCTGGAGCACTGAAGCTTTCTTT.

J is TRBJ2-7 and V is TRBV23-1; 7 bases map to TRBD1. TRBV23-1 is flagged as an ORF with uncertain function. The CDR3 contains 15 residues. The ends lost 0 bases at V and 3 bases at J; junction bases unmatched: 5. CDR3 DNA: TGCGCCAGCAGTCAATCGTGGGGACAGCGCTACGAGCAGTACTTC. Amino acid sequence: CASSQSWGQRYEQYF.

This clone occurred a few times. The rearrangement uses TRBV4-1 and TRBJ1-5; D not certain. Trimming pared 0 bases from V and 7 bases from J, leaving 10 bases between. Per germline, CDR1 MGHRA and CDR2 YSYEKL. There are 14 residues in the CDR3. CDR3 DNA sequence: TGCGCCAGCAGCCAAGAGAGCGGATGGCAGCCCCAGCATTTT. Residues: CASSQESGWQPQHF.

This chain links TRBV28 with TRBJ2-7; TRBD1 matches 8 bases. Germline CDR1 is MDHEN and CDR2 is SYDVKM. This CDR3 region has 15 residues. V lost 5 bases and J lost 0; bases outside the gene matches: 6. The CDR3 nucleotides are TGTGCCAGCAGTCAGGACAGGGCCAACTCCTACGAGCAGTACTTC. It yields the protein CASSQDRANSYEQYF.

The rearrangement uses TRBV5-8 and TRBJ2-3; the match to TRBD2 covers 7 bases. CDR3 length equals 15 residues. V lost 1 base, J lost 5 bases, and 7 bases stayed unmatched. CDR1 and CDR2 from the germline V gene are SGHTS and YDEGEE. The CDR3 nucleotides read TGTGCCAGCAGCTTGATCGGTGGGGGGGAAGATACGCAGTATTTT. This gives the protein CASSLIGGGEDTQYF.

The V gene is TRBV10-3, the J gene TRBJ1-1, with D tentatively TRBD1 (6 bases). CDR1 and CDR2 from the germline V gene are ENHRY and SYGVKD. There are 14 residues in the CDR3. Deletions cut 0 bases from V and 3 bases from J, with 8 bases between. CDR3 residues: CAISESPGDTEAFF. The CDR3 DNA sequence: TGTGCCATCAGTGAGTCCCCAGGGGACACTGAAGCTTTCTTT.

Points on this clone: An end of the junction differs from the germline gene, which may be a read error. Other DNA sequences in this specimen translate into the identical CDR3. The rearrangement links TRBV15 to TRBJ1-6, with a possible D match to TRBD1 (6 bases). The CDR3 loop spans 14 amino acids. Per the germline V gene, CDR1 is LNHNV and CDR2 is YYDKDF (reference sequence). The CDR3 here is CATKEGGAYSPLHF. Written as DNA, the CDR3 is TGTGCCACTAAAGAGGGGGGGGCTTATTCCCCCCTCCACTTT.

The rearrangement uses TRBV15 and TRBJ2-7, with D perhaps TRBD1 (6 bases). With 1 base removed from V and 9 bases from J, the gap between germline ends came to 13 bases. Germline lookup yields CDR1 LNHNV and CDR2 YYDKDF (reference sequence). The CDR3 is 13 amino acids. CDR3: CATSRVLGAGQYF. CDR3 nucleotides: TGTGCCACCAGCAGAGTCTTGGGGGCCGGGCAGTACTTC.

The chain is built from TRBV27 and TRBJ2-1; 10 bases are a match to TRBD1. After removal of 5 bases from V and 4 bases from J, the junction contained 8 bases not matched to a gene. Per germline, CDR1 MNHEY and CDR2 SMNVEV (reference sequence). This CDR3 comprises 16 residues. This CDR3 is CASSPGDRGRYNEQFF. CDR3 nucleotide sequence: TGTGCCAGCAGTCCCGGGGACAGGGGCCGATACAATGAGCAGTTCTTC.

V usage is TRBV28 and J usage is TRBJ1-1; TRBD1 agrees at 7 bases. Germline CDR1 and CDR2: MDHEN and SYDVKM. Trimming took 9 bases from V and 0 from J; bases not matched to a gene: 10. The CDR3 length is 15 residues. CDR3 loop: CASRFRGRMNTEAFF. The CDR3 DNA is TGTGCCAGTCGATTCAGGGGGAGGATGAACACTGAAGCTTTCTTT. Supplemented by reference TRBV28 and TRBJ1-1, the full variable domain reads DVKVTQSSRYLVKRTGEKVFLECVQDMDHENMFWYRQDPGLGLRLIYFSYDVKMKEKGDIPEGYSVSREKKERFSLILESASTNQTSMYLCASRFRGRMNTEAFFGQGTRLTVV.

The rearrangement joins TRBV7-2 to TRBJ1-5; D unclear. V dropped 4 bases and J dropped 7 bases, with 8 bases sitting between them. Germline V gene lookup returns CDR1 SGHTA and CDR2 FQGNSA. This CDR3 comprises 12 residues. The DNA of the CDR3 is TGTGCCAGCAGCTCGGTTTGGCAGCCCCAGCATTTT. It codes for CASSSVWQPQHF. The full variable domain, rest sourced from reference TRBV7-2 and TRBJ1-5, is GAGVSQSPSNKVTEKGKDVELRCDPISGHTALYWYRQSLGQGLEFLIYFQGNSAPDKSGLPSDRFSAERTGGSVSTLTIQRTQQEDSAVYLCASSSVWQPQHFGDGTRLSIL.

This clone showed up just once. The CDR3 protein is CASRQGSYEQYF. In nucleotides, the CDR3 is TGCGCCAGCCGACAGGGATCCTACGAGCAGTACTTC. This rearrangement joins TRBV5-1 to TRBJ2-7; TRBD1 agrees at 7 bases. This CDR3 is 12 amino acids long. Germline CDR1 is SGHRS and CDR2 is YFSETQ. The V segment lost 7 bases and the J segment 1 base; nucleotides outside the gene matches: 2.

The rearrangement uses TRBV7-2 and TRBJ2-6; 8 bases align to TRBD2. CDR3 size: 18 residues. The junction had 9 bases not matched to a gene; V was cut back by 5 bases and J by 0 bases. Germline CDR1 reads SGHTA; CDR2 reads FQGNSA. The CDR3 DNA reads TGTGCCAGCAGCCCTTTCGCGGGGGGTAGCTCTGGGGCCAACGTCCTGACTTTC. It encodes CASSPFAGGSSGANVLTF.

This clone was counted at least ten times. The CDR3 nucleotides are TGTGCCAGCAGTGAAAGCCAGGGGGCGGCCGGGGAGCTGTTTTTT. As protein: CASSESQGAAGELFF. The chain carries TRBV2 and TRBJ2-2, with 8 bases aligning to TRBD1. The CDR3 totals 15 residues. Germline CDR1 and CDR2: SNHLY and FYNNEI. With 2 bases clipped from V and 6 bases from J, the junction kept 5 bases outside the gene matches.

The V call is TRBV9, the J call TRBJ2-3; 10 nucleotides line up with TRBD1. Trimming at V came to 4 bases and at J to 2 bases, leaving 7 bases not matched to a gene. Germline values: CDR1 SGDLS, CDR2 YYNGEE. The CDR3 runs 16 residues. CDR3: CASSLLTGGYTDTQYF. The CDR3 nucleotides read TGTGCCAGCAGCCTCTTGACAGGGGGCTACACAGATACGCAGTATTTT.

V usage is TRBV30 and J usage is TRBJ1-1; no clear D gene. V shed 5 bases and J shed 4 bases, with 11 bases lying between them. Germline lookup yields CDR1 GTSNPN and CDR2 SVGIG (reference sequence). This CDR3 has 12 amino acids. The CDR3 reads CAWQLVGTEAFF. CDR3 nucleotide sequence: TGTGCCTGGCAACTAGTGGGCACTGAAGCTTTCTTT.

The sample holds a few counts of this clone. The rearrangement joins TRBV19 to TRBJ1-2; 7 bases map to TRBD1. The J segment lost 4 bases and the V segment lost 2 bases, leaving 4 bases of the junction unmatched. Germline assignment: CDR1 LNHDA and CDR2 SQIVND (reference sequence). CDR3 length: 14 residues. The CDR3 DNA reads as TGTGCCAGTAGTATAAGGGGACAGAGCTATGGCTACACCTTC. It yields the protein CASSIRGQSYGYTF. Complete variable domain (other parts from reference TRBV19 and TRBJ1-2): DGGITQSPKYLFRKEGQNVTLSCEQNLNHDAMYWYRQDPGQGLRLIYYSQIVNDFQKGDIAEGYSVSREKKESFPLTVTSAQKNPTAFYLCASSIRGQSYGYTFGSGTRLTVV.

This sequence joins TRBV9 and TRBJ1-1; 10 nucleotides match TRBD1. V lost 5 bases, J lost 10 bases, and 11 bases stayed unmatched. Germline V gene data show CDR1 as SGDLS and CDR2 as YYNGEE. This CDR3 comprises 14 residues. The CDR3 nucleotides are TGTGCCAGCAGTGGACCCGGGACAGGGGAGGGAGCTTTCTTT. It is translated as CASSGPGTGEGAFF.

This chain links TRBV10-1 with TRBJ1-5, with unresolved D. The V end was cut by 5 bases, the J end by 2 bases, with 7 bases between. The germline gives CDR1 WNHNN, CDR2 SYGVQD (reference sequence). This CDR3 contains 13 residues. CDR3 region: CASSPQRNQPQHF. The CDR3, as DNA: TGCGCCAGCAGTCCACAGCGCAATCAGCCCCAGCATTTT.

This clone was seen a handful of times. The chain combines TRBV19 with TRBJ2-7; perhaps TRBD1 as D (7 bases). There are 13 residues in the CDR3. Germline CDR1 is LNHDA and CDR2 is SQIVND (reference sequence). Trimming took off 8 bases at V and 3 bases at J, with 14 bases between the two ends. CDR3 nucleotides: TGTGCCAGTTCAGGGCAGGGGGGCTACGAGCAGTACTTC. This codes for CASSGQGGYEQYF. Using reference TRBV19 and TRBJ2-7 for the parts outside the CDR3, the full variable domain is DGGITQSPKYLFRKEGQNVTLSCEQNLNHDAMYWYRQDPGQGLRLIYYSQIVNDFQKGDIAEGYSVSREKKESFPLTVTSAQKNPTAFYLCASSGQGGYEQYFGPGTRLTVT.

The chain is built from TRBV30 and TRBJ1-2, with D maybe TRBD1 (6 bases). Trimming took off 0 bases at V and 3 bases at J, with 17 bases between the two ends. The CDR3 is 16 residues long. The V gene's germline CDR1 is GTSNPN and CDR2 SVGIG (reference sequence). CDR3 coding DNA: TGTGCCTGGAGTGTATTCCGCCTACAGGGCCACTATGGCTACACCTTC. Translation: CAWSVFRLQGHYGYTF.

Here the CDR3 reads CASSPRGSETQYF. The CDR3 DNA sequence: TGTGCCAGCAGCCCCAGAGGTTCGGAGACCCAGTACTTC. This rearrangement joins TRBV9 to TRBJ2-5; D not certain. Between the trimmed V and J ends, which lost 4 bases and 5 bases, there was a span of 12 bases. CDR3 length equals 13 residues. Germline CDR1 reads SGDLS; CDR2 reads YYNGEE.

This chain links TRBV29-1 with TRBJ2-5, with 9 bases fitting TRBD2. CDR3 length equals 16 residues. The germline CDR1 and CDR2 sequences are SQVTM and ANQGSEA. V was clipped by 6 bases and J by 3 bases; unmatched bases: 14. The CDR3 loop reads CSVTRRGGGEEETQYF. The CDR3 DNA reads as TGCAGCGTCACAAGGCGGGGCGGGGGGGAAGAAGAGACCCAGTACTTC.

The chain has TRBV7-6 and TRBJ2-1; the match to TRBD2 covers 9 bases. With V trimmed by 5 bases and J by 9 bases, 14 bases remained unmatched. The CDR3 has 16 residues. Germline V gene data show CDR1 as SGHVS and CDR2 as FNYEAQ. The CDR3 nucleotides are TGTGCCAGCAGCCGAGCTAGGGCGGGGGGGCTTGGTGAGCAGTTCTTC. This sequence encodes CASSRARAGGLGEQFF.

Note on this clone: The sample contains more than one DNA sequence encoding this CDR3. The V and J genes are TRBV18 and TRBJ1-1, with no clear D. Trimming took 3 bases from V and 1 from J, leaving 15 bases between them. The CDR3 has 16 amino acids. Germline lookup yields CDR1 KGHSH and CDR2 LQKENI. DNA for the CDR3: TGTGCCAGCTCACCGCCCGGCGGTAATCGGAACACTGAAGCTTTCTTT. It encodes CASSPPGGNRNTEAFF.

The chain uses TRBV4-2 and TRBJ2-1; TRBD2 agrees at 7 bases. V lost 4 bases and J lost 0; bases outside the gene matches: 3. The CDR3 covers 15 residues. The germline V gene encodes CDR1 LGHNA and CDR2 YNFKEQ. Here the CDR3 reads CASSPSGLSYNEQFF. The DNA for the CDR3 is TGTGCCAGCAGCCCTAGCGGCCTCTCCTACAATGAGCAGTTCTTC.